This T cell receptor beta chain is drawn from a study of shared clonotypes between healthy human individuals. The overall study: Plates per donor: three CD4 naive, three CD4 memory, two CD8 naive, one CD8 memory. The study, taken as a whole, reports: Rarefaction gave evidence that sorted-subset sequencing remained incomplete despite large depth.

Trimming pared 1 base from V and 4 bases from J, leaving 11 bases between. This CDR3 is 14 amino acids long. Per the germline V gene, CDR1 is MDHEN and CDR2 is SYDVKM. Researchers divided each subset's genomic DNA evenly across several immunoSEQ plates. The table came from immunoSEQ multiplex PCR; TCRdb's copy has only in-frame clones and leaves some out. There are millions of clones in the sample; roughly nine tenths occur only once, and under 0.15% lies in the top ten. About this clone itself: Its antigen remains unknown. The same CDR3 also results from other DNA sequences found in this sample.

This chain uses TRBV28 with TRBJ2-7; D is possibly TRBD1 or TRBD2 (6 bases each). The sequenced sample was naive CD4+ T cells sorted from blood. Regarding subset: CD45RA+ positively selected. The receptor's source is a young man in good health. The CDR3, as DNA: TGTGCCAGCAGTTTATTGGGGGGCTCTTACGAGCAGTACTTC. Its translation is CASSLLGGSYEQYF.